These T cell receptor beta chains were read from a single sample in a study of T cell repertoires in cytomegalovirus infection. TCRdb reprocessed the reads with MiXCR, giving one entry per CDR3 protein. Among approximately 910,000 distinct CDR3 sequences listed, about 33% were seen once. What these receptors recognize is not known. The sequences come from cultured CD8+ T cells from PBMCs, collected from culture after CMV antigen stimulation. These receptors were collected from a human donor in good health (CMV status not recorded). Some clones in this sample may be carry-over from other donors' samples. Each CDR3 is given with its conserved first and last residue. Each record gives: D gene, J gene, clone size, V gene, CDR3 DNA, CDR3 protein. The D gene is left open where the match is weak. The size field is filled for only some rows; it gives once, few, many or a size class.

NA | TRBJ2-3 | many | TRBV12-3/TRBV12-4 | TGTGCCAGCAGCTTTGGGACAGATACGCAGTATTTT | CASSFGTDTQYF
TRBD1 | TRBJ1-1 | few | TRBV20-1 | TGCAGTGCCCATGACAGGGGGAACACTGAAGCTTTCTTT | CSAHDRGNTEAFF
NA | TRBJ2-1 | few | TRBV3-1 | TGTGCCAGCAGCCACCCCCTAGGGGGTAATGAGCAGTTCTTC | CASSHPLGGNEQFF
NA | TRBJ1-1 | many | TRBV7-9 | TGTGCCAGCAGATTAGGGGGAGGGACTGAAGCTTTCTTT | CASRLGGGTEAFF
NA | TRBJ1-6 | few | TRBV4-2 | TGTGCCAGCACCCAAGTGGGCGGGTATGGGGTACCCCTCCACTTT | CASTQVGGYGVPLHF
NA | TRBJ1-1 | few | TRBV19 | TGTGCCAGTACGACGAACACTGAAGCTTTCTTT | CASTTNTEAFF
TRBD1 | TRBJ1-2 | NA | TRBV7-8 | TGTGCCAGCAGCTCCCCCGGGACAGGGGACTATGGCTACACCTTC | CASSSPGTGDYGYTF
TRBD1 | TRBJ2-7 | few | TRBV4-1 | TGCGCCAGCAGAAGTGACAGGGCCTACGAGCAGTACTTC | CASRSDRAYEQYF
NA | TRBJ2-1 | once | TRBV28 | TGTGCCAGCAGTTTACTCCGGGGCAGGGAGGAGTTCTTC | CASSLLRGREEFF
TRBD1 | TRBJ2-7 | many | TRBV7-9 | TGTGCCAGCAGCTTTAGGGACAGTGCCTACGAGCAGTACTTC | CASSFRDSAYEQYF
NA | TRBJ1-2 | NA | TRBV25-1 | TGTGCCAGCAGTGAGACCCATTGGGGCGGCTACACCTTC | CASSETHWGGYTF
NA | TRBJ2-1 | NA | TRBV9 | TGTGCCAGCAGCGTCCAGGGGGGCCTTAACAATGAGCAGTTCTTC | CASSVQGGLNNEQFF
NA | TRBJ1-6 | NA | TRBV11-2 | TGTGCCAGCAGCTTAGATAGCCAGAGCTTCTATAATTCACCCCTCCACTTT | CASSLDSQSFYNSPLHF
NA | TRBJ2-3 | few | TRBV9 | TGTGCCAGCAGCGTAGAGGTAGGGGGAGTTTGGTCAGATACGCAGTATTTT | CASSVEVGGVWSDTQYF
NA | TRBJ2-3 | NA | TRBV9 | TGTGCCAGCAGCTCCCCTCCTTTCCGGGACATATTCACAGATACGCAGTATTTT | CASSSPPFRDIFTDTQYF
NA | TRBJ1-1 | NA | TRBV2 | TGTGCCAGCATGGGTAGGATGAACACTGAAGCTTTCTTT | CASMGRMNTEAFF
NA | TRBJ2-7 | NA | TRBV7-4 | TGTGCCAGCCTATCGGTAACCTACGAGCAGTACTTC | CASLSVTYEQYF
NA | TRBJ2-1 | NA | TRBV14 | TGTGCCAGCAGCCAAGATTGGAGAAAGGCAGGGGACCCAATCAATGAGCAGTTCTTC | CASSQDWRKAGDPINEQFF
TRBD2 | TRBJ2-3 | NA | TRBV6-6 | TGTGCCAGCAGTTACTCGCTGACTAGCGGGGGGCAGACCACAGATACGCAGTATTTT | CASSYSLTSGGQTTDTQYF
NA | TRBJ2-3 | few | TRBV28 | TGTGCCAGCAGTTTAAGGGACCTCACAGATACGCAGTATTTT | CASSLRDLTDTQYF
TRBD1 | TRBJ1-2 | few | TRBV29-1 | TGCAGCGTTGACGTGACAGGGCGGTTGGATGGCTACACCTTC | CSVDVTGRLDGYTF
TRBD1 | TRBJ1-6 | NA | TRBV28 | TGTGCCAGCAGGGACCAGGGGGACCACTCACCCCTCCACTTT | CASRDQGDHSPLHF
NA | TRBJ2-5 | NA | TRBV6-5 | TGTGCCTTAACGCGTTTCGTGGGGGCGTTTGGGACCCAGTACTTC | CALTRFVGAFGTQYF
NA | TRBJ1-2 | NA | TRBV7-9 | TGTGCCAGCAGTTCCGGGACGCCCTATGGCTACACCTTC | CASSSGTPYGYTF
NA | TRBJ1-5 | NA | TRBV11-2 | TGTGCCAGCAGCTTAACTCAGGGTATCAATCAGCCCCAGCATTTT | CASSLTQGINQPQHF
TRBD2 | TRBJ2-5 | few | TRBV24-1 | TGTGCCACCAGTGACCCTGGACTAGCGGGTTCTTGGACCCAGTACTTC | CATSDPGLAGSWTQYF
NA | TRBJ1-4 | few | TRBV15 | TGTGCCACCAGCAGGGACTTCCTTTACGGGATTGCAACTAATGAAAAACTGTTTTTT | CATSRDFLYGIATNEKLFF
NA | TRBJ1-5 | few | TRBV12-3/TRBV12-4 | TGTGCCAGCAGTTTATCGGTCAGTCAGCCCCAGCATTTT | CASSLSVSQPQHF
NA | TRBJ2-2 | NA | TRBV27 | TGTGCCAGCACCACGGAATTGGGGGAGCTGTTTTTT | CASTTELGELFF
TRBD2 | TRBJ2-1 | NA | TRBV4-2 | TGTGCCAGCAGCCCGCTTGGGGGGTTAACTAGCGGGGGGTACAATGAGCAGTTCTTC | CASSPLGGLTSGGYNEQFF
TRBD2 | TRBJ2-3 | few | TRBV10-3 | TGTGCCATCAGTGAGTCGAATGGACTAGCGGGGAATACGCAGTATTTT | CAISESNGLAGNTQYF
NA | TRBJ2-2 | NA | TRBV6-1 | TGTGCCAGCAGTGACTTAAGACACCACACCGGGGAGCTGTTTTTT | CASSDLRHHTGELFF
NA | TRBJ1-5 | many | TRBV7-9 | TGTGCCAGCAGCTCGGGTGGAACTAATCAGCCCCAGCATTTT | CASSSGGTNQPQHF
NA | TRBJ2-5 | NA | TRBV10-3 | TGTGCCATCAGTGAGTCGAACAGGAAACAAGAGACCCAGTACTTC | CAISESNRKQETQYF
NA | TRBJ2-7 | NA | TRBV7-8 | TGTGCCAGCAGCCTCTCCGGGCGCATGAGTTACGAGCAGTACTTC | CASSLSGRMSYEQYF
NA | TRBJ1-1 | many | TRBV7-2 | TGTGCCAGCAGCTTAGCAGGGAGGTACGCTTTCTTT | CASSLAGRYAFF
NA | TRBJ1-2 | NA | TRBV5-8 | TGTGCCAGCAGCTTCCCGAGGACCGGCTACACCTTC | CASSFPRTGYTF
NA | TRBJ1-1 | NA | TRBV6-5 | TGTGCCAGCAAGACCGGCGAGATGAACACTGAAGCTTTCTTT | CASKTGEMNTEAFF
NA | TRBJ1-2 | NA | TRBV2 | TGTGCCAGCAGAGACCGACGAAACTATGGCTACACCTTC | CASRDRRNYGYTF
TRBD2 | TRBJ2-3 | NA | TRBV7-3 | TGTGCCAGCAGCCCGCCGGGGGGGAGCACAGATACGCAGTATTTT | CASSPPGGSTDTQYF
TRBD1 | TRBJ1-1 | NA | TRBV7-9 | TGTGCCAGCAGCTTAACTCGACAGGGTAGAGCGAACACTGAAGCTTTCTTT | CASSLTRQGRANTEAFF
NA | TRBJ1-1 | NA | TRBV7-6 | TGTGCCAGCAGCTACCGGGAGAGGGAAGCTTTCTTT | CASSYREREAFF
TRBD1 | TRBJ2-7 | many | TRBV23-1 | TGCGCCGGACACGGGACAGGAAAGTACTACGAGCAGTACTTC | CAGHGTGKYYEQYF
TRBD2 | TRBJ2-3 | NA | TRBV5-6 | TGTGCCAGCACCTCGGCGGGGGGCATAGATACGCAGTATTTT | CASTSAGGIDTQYF